Here is one T cell receptor beta chain with its context. The junction departs from germline at one end; a sequencing error may be responsible. Germline V CDR1 and CDR2: LNHDA, SQIVND (reference sequence). The CDR3 runs 11 residues. Here immunoSEQ multiplex PCR was the method, and the copy in TCRdb shows in-frame clones only, minus some. The sample shows 200,000 to 300,000 clones, approximately 89% of them seen only once. Participants, about 18 to 89 years old, spanned 24 US areas. Participants were placed into cohorts based on the clinical history they reported. The data belong to a study of blood T cell repertoires in COVID-19. Study in general: Researchers got acute and convalescent COVID-19 samples from the United States, Italy and Spain. T cells, B-cell-depleted T cells, or PBMCs provided the cDNA or gDNA that served as material.

The genes are TRBV19 and TRBJ2-2; TRBD2 might be the D (6 bases). Sequencing was performed on PBMCs or T cells enriched from blood (not recorded which). The source of this sequence is a woman in her forties with acute COVID-19. CDR3 nucleotide sequence: TGTGCCAGTAGTTTCGGGGCTTTAGCGGCTTTT. This encodes CASSFGALAAF.